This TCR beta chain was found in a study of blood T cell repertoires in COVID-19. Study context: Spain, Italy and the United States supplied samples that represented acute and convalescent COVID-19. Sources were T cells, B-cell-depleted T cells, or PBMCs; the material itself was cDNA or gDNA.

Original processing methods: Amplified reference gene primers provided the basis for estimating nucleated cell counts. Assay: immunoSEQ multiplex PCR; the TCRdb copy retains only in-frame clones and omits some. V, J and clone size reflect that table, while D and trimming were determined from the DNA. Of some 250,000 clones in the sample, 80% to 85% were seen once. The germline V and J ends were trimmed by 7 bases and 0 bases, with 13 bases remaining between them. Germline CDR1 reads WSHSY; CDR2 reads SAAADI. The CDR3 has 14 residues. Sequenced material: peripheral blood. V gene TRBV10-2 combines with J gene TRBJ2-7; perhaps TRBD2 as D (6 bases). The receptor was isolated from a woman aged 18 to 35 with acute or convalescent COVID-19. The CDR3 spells CASKVAGISYEQYF. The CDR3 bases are TGCGCCAGCAAAGTCGCGGGGATCTCCTACGAGCAGTACTTC.